This T cell receptor (beta chain) was identified during a study of human T cells and chemical hapten exposure. This clonotype was observed at least ten times. Via MiXCR, TCRdb re-called the RACE reads, giving one row per CDR3 protein. The sample shows about 100,000 distinct CDR3 sequences, approximately 9.9% of them seen only once. Specified time point: patch test 1, 2 weeks after DPC sensitization. Specified treatment: therapeutic diphenylcyclopropenone sensitization with weekly scalp DPC. Trimming removed 4 bases from V and 4 bases from J, with 17 bases in between. CDR1 is SGHRS, CDR2 YFSETQ, per germline. The CDR3 totals 15 residues.

This rearrangement joins TRBV5-1 to TRBJ1-1; possible D gene TRBD1, 6 bases. The starting material was whole blood, obtained in connection with sensitization to the hapten diphenylcyclopropenone (DPC). The sequence was obtained from a woman aged 40 to 49 with alopecia areata. Some clones in this sample may be carry-over from other donors' samples. The CDR3 DNA reads TGCGCCAGCAGCCGCAGTCGGGGGGCGGCCACTGAAGCTTTCTTT. Its protein is CASSRSRGAATEAFF.